A single sample gave rise to the 20 T cell receptor beta chains below, sequenced in a study of memory CD4+ T cells and cytomegalovirus serostatus. Single viable CD3+CD4+CD8-CD45RO+ cells were sorted as the memory CD4+ T cells. Clones were read by immunoSEQ multiplex PCR, and TCRdb kept only the in-frame ones, dropping some. The profile covers 75,000 to 90,000 clones, with about 85% appearing a single time and nearly 0.8% taken by the ten largest. The sample was memory CD4+ T cells from blood. These receptors were obtained from an adult in good health and CMV-seronegative.

The V gene is TRBV5-1, the J gene TRBJ1-3, with TRBD1 identical over 9 bases. Germline V gene data show CDR1 as SGHRS and CDR2 as YFSETQ. The V gene end was trimmed by 0 bases and the J gene end by 2 bases; junction bases not matched to a gene: 0. This CDR3 contains 15 residues. DNA for the CDR3: TGCGCCAGCAGCTTGGGGGACAGGGCTGGAAACACCATATATTTT. It encodes CASSLGDRAGNTIYF. The variable domain in full, with the rest retrieved from reference TRBV5-1 and TRBJ1-3, is KAGVTQTPRYLIKTRGQQVTLSCSPISGHRSVSWYQQTPGQGLQFLFEYFSETQRNKGNFPGRFSGRQFSNSRSEMNVSTLELGDSALYLCASSLGDRAGNTIYFGEGSWLTVV.

The CDR3 loop is CASRRTGSGNTIYF. As DNA, the CDR3 is TGTGCCAGCAGGCGGACAGGGTCTGGAAACACCATATATTTT. The V call is TRBV25-1, the J call TRBJ1-3; TRBD1 matches 8 bases. Germline trimming cut 6 bases from V and 1 base from J; bases unmatched to any gene: 2. The CDR3 runs to 14 residues. Per the germline V gene, CDR1 is MGHDK and CDR2 is SYGVNS. The full variable domain, completed using reference TRBV25-1 and TRBJ1-3, is EADIYQTPRYLVIGTGKKITLECSQTMGHDKMYWYQQDPGMELHLIHYSYGVNSTEKGDLSSESTVSRIRTEHFPLTLESARPSHTSQYLCASRRTGSGNTIYFGEGSWLTVV.

The chain combines TRBV5-1 with TRBJ2-1; TRBD1 or TRBD2 may be the D gene (5 bases each). This CDR3 is 13 amino acids long. The V gene lost 7 bases and the J gene lost 2 bases, with 10 bases spanning the gap. CDR1 and CDR2 (germline): SGHRS, YFSETQ. The CDR3 DNA sequence: TGCGCCAGCGGTGGGACGACCTACAATGAGCAGTTCTTC. Its protein product is CASGGTTYNEQFF.

In the case of this clone: Mismatch with germline at one junction end may stem from a read error. This sequence joins TRBV19 and TRBJ1-2; 8 positions agree with TRBD1. Germline loops: CDR1 LNHDA, CDR2 SQIVND (reference sequence). The CDR3 consists of 13 residues. CDR3 in amino acids: CASSIDRTGGTIF. The DNA of the CDR3 is TGTGCCAGTAGTATAGATCGTACAGGGGGGACCATCTTC.

The CDR3, as DNA: TGTGCCAGCAGCTCCGCCGGGACAGGGGTATACGAGCAGTACTTC. Translation: CASSSAGTGVYEQYF. The chain links TRBV7-2 to TRBJ2-7; 10 positions match TRBD1. The V gene end was trimmed by 4 bases and the J gene end by 4 bases; junction bases not matched to a gene: 7. CDR3 length equals 15 residues. The germline V gene encodes CDR1 SGHTA and CDR2 FQGNSA.

V and J are TRBV5-8 and TRBJ2-2; 8 positions match TRBD2. Trimming removed 2 bases from V and 6 bases from J; junction bases left unmatched: 9. Per germline, CDR1 SGHTS and CDR2 YDEGEE. The CDR3 spans 16 residues. For the CDR3, the DNA is TGTGCCAGCAGCTTTTATTCGGCGGGGGGTGCCGGGGAGCTGTTTTTT. Amino acids: CASSFYSAGGAGELFF.

The chain is built from TRBV11-2 and TRBJ1-1; D gene unclear. Between the trimmed V and J ends, which lost 5 bases and 4 bases, there was a span of 11 bases. Germline V gene lookup returns CDR1 SGHAT and CDR2 FQNNGV. This CDR3 has 13 residues. In DNA, the CDR3 is TGTGCCAGCAGCCCAAGTAGGAGCACTGAAGCTTTCTTT. Encoded protein: CASSPSRSTEAFF.

The V and J genes are TRBV7-9 and TRBJ1-3; D is uncertain. V lost 4 bases to trimming and J lost 1 base, with 8 bases between them. This CDR3 comprises 14 residues. The germline V gene has CDR1 SEHNR and CDR2 FQNEAQ (reference sequence). The CDR3 region has the DNA TGTGCCAGCAGCTCAACAGTATCTGGAAACACCATATATTTT. Protein product: CASSSTVSGNTIYF.

V gene TRBV25-1 combines with J gene TRBJ1-2; no reliable D call. The V end was cut by 6 bases, the J end by 7 bases, with 15 bases between. The CDR3 covers 13 residues. From germline, CDR1 is MGHDK and CDR2 SYGVNS. This chain's CDR3 is CASSAAHATGYTF. In DNA, the CDR3 is TGTGCCAGCAGCGCCGCCCATGCAACTGGCTACACCTTC.

CDR3 protein: CASSSRGLGTDTQYF. The CDR3 DNA sequence: TGTGCCAGCAGCTCCAGGGGGCTGGGAACAGATACGCAGTATTTT. J is TRBJ2-3 and V is TRBV7-9; TRBD1 aligns across 8 bases. V lost 4 bases to trimming and J lost 3 bases; unmatched junction nucleotides: 6. The CDR3 runs to 15 residues. CDR1 and CDR2 from the germline V gene are SEHNR and FQNEAQ (reference sequence). Looking up the rest from reference TRBV7-9 and TRBJ2-3 gives the full variable domain: DTGVSQNPRHKITKRGQNVTFRCDPISEHNRLYWYRQTLGQGPEFLTYFQNEAQLEKSRLLSDRFSAERPKGSFSTLEIQRTEQGDSAMYLCASSSRGLGTDTQYFGPGTRLTVL.

The genes are TRBV5-1 and TRBJ1-3; D uncertain. Germline assignment: CDR1 SGHRS and CDR2 YFSETQ. The length of the CDR3 is 15 residues. The V gene lost 3 bases and the J gene lost 0 bases, with 10 bases spanning the gap. The DNA of the CDR3 is TGCGCCAGCAGCTCGGGTGAAAACTCTGGAAACACCATATATTTT. Protein sequence: CASSSGENSGNTIYF.

This chain uses TRBV9 with TRBJ1-1; D gene ambiguous. V was trimmed by 0 bases and J by 0 bases, leaving 9 bases between them. There are 15 residues in the CDR3. Germline CDR1 reads SGDLS; CDR2 reads YYNGEE. CDR3 sequence: CASSVGPALNTEAFF. The CDR3 DNA reads as TGTGCCAGCAGCGTAGGCCCAGCTTTGAACACTGAAGCTTTCTTT.

The chain joins TRBV19 to TRBJ2-7, with D unclear. Per germline, CDR1 LNHDA and CDR2 SQIVND (reference sequence). This CDR3 spans 15 amino acids. V lost 3 bases and J 3 bases, leaving 15 bases between the germline ends. For the CDR3, the DNA is TGTGCCAGTAGTATCACTTCCAAGGGTCTCTACGAGCAGTACTTC. Amino acids: CASSITSKGLYEQYF.

The chain has TRBV7-8 and TRBJ1-6, with D possibly TRBD1 on 5 matching bases. Germline CDR1 is SGHVS and CDR2 is FQNEAQ. V was clipped by 1 base and J by 7 bases, with 11 bases between them. This CDR3 contains 15 residues. This chain's CDR3 is CASSLVGVRNSPLHF. CDR3 in DNA: TGTGCCAGCAGCTTAGTAGGGGTCCGGAATTCACCCCTCCACTTT. Supplemented by reference TRBV7-8 and TRBJ1-6, the full variable domain reads GAGVSQSPRYKVAKRGQDVALRCDPISGHVSLFWYQQALGQGPEFLTYFQNEAQLDKSGLPSDRFFAERPEGSVSTLKIQRTQQEDSAVYLCASSLVGVRNSPLHFGNGTRLTVT.

This clone was recorded once. V gene TRBV27 combines with J gene TRBJ1-1; 10 bases agree with TRBD1. Trimming took 4 bases from V and 5 from J; bases not matched to a gene: 4. The CDR3 contains 14 residues. CDR1 and CDR2 from the germline V gene are MNHEY and SMNVEV (reference sequence). The CDR3 DNA reads as TGTGCCAGCAGTTACTGGGGACAGGGGACTGAAGCTTTCTTT. Translation: CASSYWGQGTEAFF.

Here the CDR3 reads CASSIGRRNTGELFF. In DNA, the CDR3 is TGTGCCAGCAGCATCGGACGGAGGAACACCGGGGAGCTGTTTTTT. This rearrangement joins TRBV6-5 to TRBJ2-2; no clear D gene. Trimming cost V 6 bases and J 1 base, with 12 bases left between them. The germline CDR1 and CDR2 sequences are MNHEY and SVGAGI. The length of the CDR3 is 15 residues.

V and J are TRBV7-3 and TRBJ2-5; D gene uncertain. CDR3 size: 13 residues. Trimming took off 6 bases at V and 7 bases at J, with 15 bases between the two ends. Germline V gene lookup returns CDR1 SGHTA and CDR2 FQGTGA. CDR3 nucleotide sequence: TGTGCCAGCAGGCTGACACTCTCCGGGACCCAGTACTTC. Protein product: CASRLTLSGTQYF. The variable domain in full, with the rest retrieved from reference TRBV7-3 and TRBJ2-5, is GAGVSQTPSNKVTEKGKYVELRCDPISGHTALYWYRQSLGQGPEFLIYFQGTGAADDSGLPNDRFFAVRPEGSVSTLKIQRTERGDSAVYLCASRLTLSGTQYFGPGTRLLVL.

V and J are TRBV6-4 and TRBJ1-6; a possible D gene is TRBD1 (6 bases). The CDR3 length is 13 residues. The V end lost 3 bases, the J end lost 10 bases, and 10 bases lay between the germline ends. Looked up from germline, CDR1 is MRHNA and CDR2 is SNTAGT. CDR3 nucleotide sequence: TGTGCCAGCAGTGAAGTCAGGGGCTCACCCCTCCACTTT. Translating gives CASSEVRGSPLHF.

The chain is built from TRBV19 and TRBJ1-5; D may be TRBD1 (6 bases). Per the germline V gene, CDR1 is LNHDA and CDR2 is SQIVND (reference sequence). Trimming pared 0 bases from V and 0 bases from J, leaving 12 bases between. This CDR3 comprises 17 residues. CDR3: CASSIEGASYSNQPQHF. The CDR3 bases are TGTGCCAGTAGTATAGAGGGGGCAAGTTATAGCAATCAGCCCCAGCATTTT.

The chain joins TRBV6-1 to TRBJ2-1; 10 bases match TRBD2. CDR1 and CDR2 from the germline V gene are MNHNS and SASEGT. Trimming took 2 bases from V and 9 from J; bases not matched to a gene: 4. The CDR3 extends over 14 amino acids. The CDR3 is CASSELLAGSEQFF. CDR3 coding DNA: TGTGCCAGCAGTGAATTACTAGCGGGGTCTGAGCAGTTCTTC.